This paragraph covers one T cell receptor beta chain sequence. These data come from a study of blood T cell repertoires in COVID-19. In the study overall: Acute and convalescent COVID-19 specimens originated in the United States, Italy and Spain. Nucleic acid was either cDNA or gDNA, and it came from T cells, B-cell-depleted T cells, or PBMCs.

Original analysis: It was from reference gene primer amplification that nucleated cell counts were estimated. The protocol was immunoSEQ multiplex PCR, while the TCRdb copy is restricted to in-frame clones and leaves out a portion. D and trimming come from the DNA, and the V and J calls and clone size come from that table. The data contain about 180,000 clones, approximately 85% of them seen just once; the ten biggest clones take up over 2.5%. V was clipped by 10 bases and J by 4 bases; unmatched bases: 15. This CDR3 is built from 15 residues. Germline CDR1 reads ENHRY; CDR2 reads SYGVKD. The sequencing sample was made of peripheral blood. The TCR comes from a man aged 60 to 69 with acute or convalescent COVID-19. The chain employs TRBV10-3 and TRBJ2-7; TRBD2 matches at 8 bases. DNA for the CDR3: TGTGCCACCCGGTTGGGAGCGGGAGTGGGATACGAGCAGTACTTC. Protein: CATRLGAGVGYEQYF.